Below are 20 T cell receptor beta chains sequenced from a single sample in a study of blood T cells in healthy people across ages. PCR was performed a second time for about 7 to 11 cycles using a sample-barcoded 5' primer and a J-beta primer mix. Each CDR3 protein gets one entry after TCRdb re-called the 5' RACE reads with MiXCR. The sample lists about 1.8 million distinct CDR3 sequences, less than 50% seen once, with approximately 2.1% in the top ten. Sequences were obtained from blood. Source of these receptors: a woman aged 40 to 50 in good health.

Remarks on this clonotype: Possible read error: a much larger clone is one base away. This chain connects TRBV25-1 to TRBJ2-7; 10 positions agree with TRBD1. CDR1 MGHDK and CDR2 SYGVNS come from the germline V gene. The CDR3 totals 14 residues. The CDR3 here is CPSNAGQGLYEQYF. The CDR3 coding sequence is TGTCCCAGCAATGCGGGACAGGGGTTATACGAGCAGTACTTC.

The genes are TRBV28 and TRBJ2-7; a weak D match, TRBD1 (5 bases). CDR1 is MDHEN, CDR2 SYDVKM, per germline. The CDR3 consists of 15 residues. Trimming shortened V by 5 bases and J by 2 bases, and 16 bases separated the two germline ends. CDR3 nucleotides: TGTGCCAGCAGTCCAACAGGATTTCTGGCCTACGAGCAGTACTTC. It translates to CASSPTGFLAYEQYF.

V is TRBV5-1 and J is TRBJ2-5; TRBD1 aligns across 8 bases. CDR3 length: 12 amino acids. Germline loops: CDR1 SGHRS, CDR2 YFSETQ. J was trimmed by 13 bases and V by 3 bases; bases with no gene match: 8. CDR3: CASSSARDRWYF. The CDR3 DNA is TGCGCCAGCAGCTCTGCTCGGGACAGGTGGTACTTC.

V usage is TRBV7-2 and J usage is TRBJ2-6; the match to TRBD2 covers 7 bases. CDR1 SGHTA and CDR2 FQGNSA come from the germline V gene. Trimming cost V 4 bases and J 1 base; bases outside gene matches: 7. This CDR3 contains 17 residues. The CDR3 region has the DNA TGTGCCAGCAGCTGGAGACTAGCCCCTTCTGGGGCCAACGTCCTGACTTTC. Translating gives CASSWRLAPSGANVLTF.

The chain employs TRBV7-9 and TRBJ2-1; D is ambiguous. Trimming pared 4 bases from V and 7 bases from J, leaving 11 bases between. Germline assignment: CDR1 SEHNR and CDR2 FQNEAQ (reference sequence). The CDR3 covers 13 residues. CDR3 DNA: TGTGCCAGCAGCTCGACTCAGAGGAATGAGCAGTTCTTC. Its protein is CASSSTQRNEQFF.

This clonotype was seen a handful of times. This chain connects TRBV6-5 to TRBJ1-2; no firm D call. This CDR3 contains 12 residues. CDR1 is MNHEY, CDR2 SVGAGI, per germline. Trimming stripped 5 bases from V and 5 bases from J, with 9 bases between. This CDR3 reads CASSHTTYGYTF. Written as DNA, the CDR3 is TGTGCCAGCAGTCACACCACTTATGGCTACACCTTC.

This clonotype came up once. The chain has TRBV2 and TRBJ2-7; tentative D call: TRBD1 (5 bases). The CDR3 totals 14 residues. In germline, CDR1 is SNHLY, CDR2 FYNNEI. V shed 0 bases and J shed 4 bases, with 10 bases lying between them. CDR3 residues: CASSEAKGYYEQYF. CDR3 coding DNA: TGTGCCAGCAGTGAAGCAAAGGGGTATTACGAGCAGTACTTC.

The V and J genes are TRBV5-5 and TRBJ2-1, with D tentatively TRBD1 (6 bases). This CDR3 spans 16 amino acids. From germline, CDR1 is SGHKS and CDR2 YYEKEE (reference sequence). The ends were cut back, 5 bases at V and 3 bases at J, with 18 bases in the middle. Written as DNA, the CDR3 is TGTGCCAGCAGATCCGGGACAACTTTTAGCTACAATGAGCAGTTCTTC. Translating it yields CASRSGTTFSYNEQFF. The entire variable domain, with the rest obtained from reference TRBV5-5 and TRBJ2-1, is as follows: DAGVTQSPTHLIKTRGQQVTLRCSPISGHKSVSWYQQVLGQGPQFIFQYYEKEERGRGNFPDRFSARQFPNYSSELNVNALLLGDSALYLCASRSGTTFSYNEQFFGPGTRLTVL.

This clonotype was detected once. The chain joins TRBV7-9 to TRBJ1-1; D is uncertain. The CDR3 runs 11 residues. Germline CDR1 SEHNR, CDR2 FQNEAQ (reference sequence). V lost 2 bases to trimming and J lost 10 bases, with 8 bases between them. CDR3 in amino acids: CASSLYWGAFF. CDR3 bases: TGTGCCAGCAGCTTATACTGGGGAGCTTTCTTT.

This clonotype turned up a few times. The chain links TRBV20-1 to TRBJ2-4; D unclear. The DNA end is more similar to TRBJ2-7, so the J call may be wrong. Germline lookup yields CDR1 DFQATT and CDR2 SNEGSKA (reference sequence). This CDR3 comprises 10 residues. CDR3 coding DNA: TGCAGTGCTACAGTCAGCGAGCAGTACTTC. Its translation: CSATVSEQYF.

J is TRBJ2-6 and V is TRBV5-1, with D unresolved. The germline V and J ends were trimmed by 6 bases and 2 bases, with 6 bases remaining between them. Germline CDR1 SGHRS, CDR2 YFSETQ. The CDR3 runs 13 residues. CDR3 loop: CASTEPGANVLTF. The CDR3 DNA reads as TGCGCCAGCACCGAACCTGGGGCCAACGTCCTGACTTTC.

V is TRBV10-1 and J is TRBJ2-7; no definite D call. Germline V CDR1 and CDR2: WNHNN, SYGVQD (reference sequence). Trimming removed 1 base from V and 2 bases from J, with 6 bases in between. CDR3 length equals 13 residues. CDR3 residues: CASSECGAYEQYF. The CDR3 bases are TGCGCCAGCAGTGAGTGTGGGGCCTACGAGCAGTACTTC.

V usage is TRBV6-5 and J usage is TRBJ2-3, with D unclear. Germline V gives CDR1 MNHEY, CDR2 SVGAGI. The V end lost 4 bases, the J end lost 2 bases, and 13 bases lay between the germline ends. This CDR3 comprises 15 residues. DNA for the CDR3: TGTGCCAGCAGTTTATATAGCAGGCACACAGATACGCAGTATTTT. Translation: CASSLYSRHTDTQYF.

The chain carries TRBV2 and TRBJ2-7, with D possibly being TRBD2 (5 bases). V was shortened by 8 bases and J by 0 bases, with 8 bases between the two germline ends. The CDR3 length is 12 residues. Germline CDR1 reads SNHLY; CDR2 reads FYNNEI. Here the CDR3 DNA reads TGTGCCAGCGTCGCGGGCTCCTACGAGCAGTACTTC. As protein: CASVAGSYEQYF.

This chain links TRBV5-5 with TRBJ2-5; tentative D call: TRBD1 (6 bases). Looked up from germline, CDR1 is SGHKS and CDR2 is YYEKEE (reference sequence). CDR3 length equals 14 residues. With 4 bases removed from V and 5 bases from J, the gap between germline ends came to 15 bases. CDR3 sequence: CASSPGQLSETQYF. The CDR3 DNA reads TGTGCCAGCAGCCCCGGACAGTTGAGCGAGACCCAGTACTTC.

This clonotype was detected only a few times. The chain couples TRBV5-6 to TRBJ2-5; weak D call: TRBD1 (5 bases). Trimming took 4 bases from V and 5 from J, leaving 21 bases between them. Per the germline V gene, CDR1 is SGHDT and CDR2 is YYEEEE. The CDR3 is 16 amino acids. The CDR3, as DNA: TGTGCCAGCAGCCAGCTACAGGTTTACACGGGCGAGACCCAGTACTTC. This codes for CASSQLQVYTGETQYF.

The genes are TRBV5-1 and TRBJ2-7; D may correspond to TRBD1 or TRBD2 (5 bases each). This CDR3 has 14 amino acids. V lost 2 bases to trimming and J lost 5 bases, with 14 bases between them. In germline, CDR1 is SGHRS, CDR2 YFSETQ. The CDR3 is CASSLIGRDDEQYF. The CDR3 DNA reads as TGCGCCAGCAGCTTAATAGGCAGGGACGACGAGCAGTACTTC.

V and J are TRBV3-1 and TRBJ2-1, with unresolved D. Germline CDR1 is LGHDT and CDR2 is YNNKEL (reference sequence). The CDR3 extends over 13 amino acids. V lost 1 base, J lost 6 bases, and 7 bases lay in between. The CDR3 DNA sequence: TGTGCCAGCAGCCAAGGGTGGGCCAATGAGCAGTTCTTC. Encoded protein: CASSQGWANEQFF.

The J gene is TRBJ1-2, the V gene TRBV7-2; 8 bases map to TRBD1. CDR3 length: 15 amino acids. The V and J ends lost 4 bases and 5 bases, in that order; junction bases with no gene match: 9. Germline loops: CDR1 SGHTA, CDR2 FQGNSA. CDR3 DNA sequence: TGTGCCAGCAGCTGGCAGGACAGGGCGACATATGGCTACACCTTC. Amino acid sequence: CASSWQDRATYGYTF.

A note on this clonotype: One end of the junction does not line up with germline, which may come from a read error. This chain connects TRBV5-1 to TRBJ1-4, with D possibly TRBD1 on 6 matching bases. Germline-derived CDR1 and CDR2 are SGHRS and YFSETQ. There are 14 residues in the CDR3. CDR3 amino acids: CASSIQGINEKLFF. The CDR3 nucleotides are TGCGCCAGCAGCATTCAGGGGATCAATGAGAAACTGTTTTTT.